This T cell receptor (beta chain) was observed in a study of T-cell reconstitution after alpha-beta-depleted transplantation in children. Unique molecular identifiers were incorporated when the TCRbeta library was constructed. TCRdb reprocessed the PCR reads via MiXCR and lists one record per CDR3 protein. In the table there are 350,000 to 400,000 distinct CDR3 sequences, roughly 20% of which are singletons. This CDR3 has 15 amino acids. Losses at the gene ends were 0 bases for V and 12 bases for J; bases not matched to a gene: 8. The germline V gene has CDR1 SGHRS and CDR2 YFSETQ. The sample consisted of PBMCs from the stem cell graft donor, taken from the stem cell graft. This clonotype was sampled from a human donor who donated a stem cell graft to a child with acute myeloid leukemia. The rearrangement joins TRBV5-1 to TRBJ2-1, with TRBD2 identical over 11 bases. CDR3 protein: CASSLAAVTSGRQFF. The CDR3 DNA follows: TGCGCCAGCAGCTTGGCCGCTGTTACTAGCGGGAGGCAGTTCTTC.